This T cell receptor beta chain is from a study of T cells after yellow fever vaccination (dated by TCRdb to between 2019 and 2020). Regarding the research as a whole: The SMART-Seq v4 Ultra Low Input RNA kit was used to prepare libraries from fractions with low cell numbers. Blood was drawn at multiple timepoints before and after primary and secondary immunization, with bulk PBMC replicates and cell subsets isolated. The cohort comprised two healthy male donors, one aged 18 to 30 and one aged 30 to 40 years. To follow T-cell clones before and after both primary and booster YFV17D yellow fever vaccination, bulk TCR alpha and beta repertoires underwent longitudinal sequencing. What the study reported, not specific to this receptor: A small share of clonotypes was detected in both CD4 and CD8 compartments, with the overlap likely arising from convergent recombination. Compared with the primary T-cell response, the secondary T-cell response was weaker but faster, peaking on day 5 rather than day 15. Because only a couple of donors were included in the study, the extent to which the findings can be generalized is limited. Most clones expanded after primary vaccination were re-detected after the booster (96% of CD4 and around 88% of CD8), suggesting broad memory maintenance. Because abundant contaminating clonotypes from the bulk population could be contained in FACS-sorted repertoires, computational filtering was required.

Synthesis of TCR cDNA relied on 5'RACE template switching, a step that introduced a universal primer site along with unique molecular identifiers. cDNA synthesis was primed from both the TCR alpha and TCR beta constant segments. Library amplification used two PCR steps, and the second PCR step added sample barcodes and sequencing adapters. Sequencing of libraries was done on Illumina HiSeq 2500 (2x100 bp) or NovaSeq (2x150 bp). The study's own analysis went as follows. MIGEC handled demultiplexing of reads and collapsing into UMI consensus sequences, while MiXCR performed V(D)J alignment. Using edgeR on replicate PBMC samples, clonotypes were called vaccine-responding if FDR was below 0.01 and the log2 fold change was above 5 up to day 15. Each bulk clonotype was labeled CD4 or CD8 based on which sequenced repertoire, CD4 or CD8, contained the clonotype at higher abundance. Starting from the raw public reads, TCRdb applied fastp trimming at Q25, assembled clones with MiXCR and retained in-frame beta chains. All rows with the same CDR3 protein become a single entry with the most common DNA and genes. Here the V and J calls rest on TCRdb's processing, not on the authors' analysis. The sample table shows hundreds of thousands of distinct CDR3 sequences, and around a fifth are seen once. In total, the top ten clones hold about 15% of the sample.

The treatment or condition tag for this specimen amounts to: live attenuated yellow fever vaccine strain. Two biological replicates of bulk PBMCs were collected at each blood-draw timepoint. PBMCs were isolated from peripheral blood using a standard Ficoll-Paque protocol. RNA was extracted with TriZol from bulk PBMCs, CD4 and CD8 fractions, and dextramer-positive and dextramer-negative fractions. This clonotype was seen only a few times. The antigen this receptor binds is unknown. No qualities accompany the bases; no much larger clone lies one base away. From the cysteine up to the phenylalanine, the CDR3 has a length of 16 residues. This entry keeps only the CDR3 DNA: 48 bases, framed from base 1. Trimming removed 2 bases from V and 9 bases from J, leaving 17 bases between the germline ends. CDR1 MNHNS and CDR2 SASEGT are derived from the germline V gene.

Here the sequenced sample was PBMCs, taken approximately 22 days after the first yellow fever vaccination. This clonotype was sampled from a man aged 18 to 29 who received the YFV17D yellow fever vaccine. The receptor chain draws on TRBV6-1 and TRBJ1-6; the best D guess is TRBD1, with 5 bases matching. CDR3 reads: CASSESPEGVGSPLHF. The nucleotides are TGTGCCAGCAGTGAAAGTCCTGAAGGGGTCGGTTCACCCCTCCACTTT.